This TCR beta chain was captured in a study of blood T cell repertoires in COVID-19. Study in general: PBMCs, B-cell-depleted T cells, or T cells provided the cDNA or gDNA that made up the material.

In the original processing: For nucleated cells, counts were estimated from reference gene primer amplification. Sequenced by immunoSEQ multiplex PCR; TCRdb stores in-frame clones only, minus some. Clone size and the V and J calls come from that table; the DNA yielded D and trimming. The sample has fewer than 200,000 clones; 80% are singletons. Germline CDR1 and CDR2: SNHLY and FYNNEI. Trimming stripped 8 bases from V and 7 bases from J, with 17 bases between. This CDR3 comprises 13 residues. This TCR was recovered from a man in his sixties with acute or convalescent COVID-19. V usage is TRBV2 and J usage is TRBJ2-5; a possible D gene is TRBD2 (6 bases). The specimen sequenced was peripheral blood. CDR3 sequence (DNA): TGTGCCAGCTCACCCGGGACTTCGGTGACCCAGTACTTC. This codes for CASSPGTSVTQYF.